This T cell receptor (beta chain) came from a study of T cells in Graves' hyperthyroidism and ophthalmopathy (dated by TCRdb to the late 2010s). Broadly, across the study: Peripheral blood samples were taken at initial diagnosis, before any treatment was given. A discovery cohort of roughly 96 patients, 43 with Graves' ophthalmopathy and 55 to 65 with stable Graves' hyperthyroidism, was used to find distinguishing TCR V-J signatures. Prospective prediction of ophthalmopathy was tested in an independent validation cohort of fewer than 20 hyperthyroidism patients and approximately 17 patients who later progressed to ophthalmopathy. For training and testing, the 80 to 100 patients in the discovery cohort were randomly divided in a 7:3 ratio. In addition, the study compared T-cell repertoires in thyroid tissue and in blood from five or six Graves' hyperthyroidism patients. After blood sampling, hyperthyroidism patients were treated with methimazole at a starting dose of 30 mg daily, and ophthalmopathy patients were treated with high-dose intravenous methylprednisolone. The paper describes TCR Vbeta CDR3 sequencing of 135 peripheral blood samples, made up of roughly 40 ophthalmopathy patients, some 76 hyperthyroidism patients and 17 progressor patients. The research as a whole found: Ophthalmopathy was separated from stable hyperthyroidism by a 13 V-J signature model, with approximately 86% sensitivity and approximately 84% specificity obtained in cross-validation and 80%/75% obtained in testing. No statistical method was used to fix the sample size in advance, and group allocation was not hidden from the investigators. In validation, the model predicted progression to ophthalmopathy with around 71% sensitivity and less than 80% specificity, a median of 6.5 months before onset. Most expanded thyroid clonotypes (frequency above 0.001) were also detected in blood, a finding suggesting that blood repertoires may reflect thyroid immune responses.

Amplification of TCR beta CDR3 regions was carried out from RNA transcripts. The first round of RT-PCR for the TCR CDR3 was performed with the HTBI primer set and the Qiagen OneStep RT-PCR kit. A second multiplex PCR round built the libraries, followed by size selection and purification. Sequencing of the libraries was done on an Illumina HiSeq2000 using paired-end 100 bp reads. The study's processing was this. Raw data were processed with SOAPnuke, discarding reads with adapters, uncalled bases, mean Phred below 15, or no exact constant-primer or identifier match. COPE v1.2.5 was used to merge the high-quality paired reads, and each unique nucleotide sequence was defined as a clonotype. Clonotypes were aligned to IMGT TRBV, TRBD and TRBJ reference segments using MiTCR v1.1. The analysis was restricted to V-J combinations with a frequency above 0.0001, which together covered roughly 99% of the repertoires. The TCS score was defined as F50 (clonal expansion) divided by E x V (chaos), with BLOSUM62-based TCRdist calculated between CDR3 peptides within each V-J. Welch's t-statistics and random forest reduced just over 500 V-J features to 10 to 15, which were used in a naive Bayes classifier (R e1071). TCRdb trimmed public reads at Q25 via fastp, called clones via MiXCR and kept in-frame beta chains. When rows share a CDR3 protein, they turn into one entry using the most common DNA and genes. The V and J calls were determined by TCRdb, not by the authors. This sample is represented by under 350,000 distinct CDR3 sequences; around 20% of them were singletons. The ten largest make up 50% of the sample.

This clonotype was seen at least ten times. Its antigen has not been determined. Base-call qualities are not available, and no considerably larger clone is one nucleotide away. A patient counted as having stable Graves' hyperthyroidism if no progression to ophthalmopathy occurred over 18 months of follow-up. The hyperthyroidism patients were between 18 and 65 years old and newly diagnosed, with a disease duration of less than 2 months. The study excluded patients with uncontrolled infections, other autoimmune diseases, pregnancy or lactation. Diagnoses were based on clinical symptoms, serum thyroxine and TRAb, thyroid ultrasound and orbital computed tomography. Ficoll-Paque density gradient centrifugation was used to isolate PBMCs from approximately 10 ml of fresh peripheral blood. Total RNA was extracted using Trizol reagent, and RNA quality was assessed on an Agilent 2100 Bioanalyzer. The CDR3 holds 17 amino acids from the cysteine to the phenylalanine. The CDR3 DNA has 51 bases and is translated from base 1. The germline V gene specifies MNHNS as CDR1 and SASEGT as CDR2. Trimming accounts for 6 bases at V and 4 bases at J, while the number of junction bases matched to no gene is 13.

The TCR was taken from a woman in her forties or fifties with Graves' hyperthyroidism. The sequenced material came from blood. The sequence is built from TRBV6-1 and TRBJ2-3, and 10 junctional nucleotides match TRBD1. The CDR3 has the sequence CASRKSLDRGRADTQYF. The nucleotide sequence reads as follows: TGTGCCAGCAGGAAAAGCCTCGACAGGGGGCGGGCAGATACGCAGTATTTT.